The clone carrying this TCR beta chain was recorded at least ten times. Its antigen remains unknown. These data are taken from a study of CD8 T cells in ankylosing spondylitis. General observations from the study: Characteristic of ankylosing spondylitis blood, it appeared, was a TCR beta motif comprising several highly homologous variants.

This CDR3 spans 14 amino acids. V dropped 6 bases and J dropped 2 bases, with 13 bases sitting between them. TCRdb reanalysed the 5' RACE reads using MiXCR and keeps one entry per CDR3 protein. Of 450,000 to 550,000 distinct CDR3 sequences in the sample, approximately 5% were seen once. The rearrangement joins TRBV12-3 or TRBV12-4 to TRBJ2-5; perhaps TRBD2 as D (7 bases). The sequenced material came from blood, either unsorted or a sorted T cell fraction (not recorded which). This TCR derives from a male donor with ankylosing spondylitis. In nucleotides, the CDR3 is TGTGCCAGCAGGGGAGCGGGGACACAAGAGACCCAGTACTTC. Residues: CASRGAGTQETQYF.